One and the same sample provided the 18 T cell receptor beta chains below, sequenced in a study of T cells after yellow fever vaccination. TCRdb itself ran the 5' RACE reads through MiXCR, one entry per CDR3 protein. The table records roughly 500,000 distinct CDR3 sequences, less than 20% of them present only once. Sequencing used PBMCs, obtained 15 days after the yellow fever booster vaccination. The receptors derive from a man younger than 45 who received the YFV17D yellow fever vaccine.

This chain links TRBV11-3 with TRBJ2-3; 7 bases line up with TRBD2. Germline trimming cut 5 bases from V and 4 bases from J; bases unmatched to any gene: 9. The germline V gene has CDR1 SGHNT and CDR2 YENEEA. The CDR3 contains 15 residues. In DNA, the CDR3 is TGTGCCAGCAGCGATGCCCATACTAGCGCAGATACGCAGTATTTT. Residues: CASSDAHTSADTQYF.

This clonotype has more than one count but fewer than ten. V is TRBV7-2 and J is TRBJ2-3; 12 positions agree with TRBD2. In germline, CDR1 is SGHTA, CDR2 FQGNSA. After removal of 5 bases from V and 9 bases from J, the junction contained 9 bases not matched to a gene. The CDR3 is 15 residues long. The CDR3 bases are TGTGCCAGCAGCACGCGGACTAGCGGGGACGTCACGCAGTATTTT. Translation gives CASSTRTSGDVTQYF.

This chain joins TRBV20-1 and TRBJ2-1, with D uncertain. Looked up from germline, CDR1 is DFQATT and CDR2 is SNEGSKA (reference sequence). The CDR3 totals 12 residues. V dropped 3 bases and J dropped 10 bases, with 13 bases sitting between them. The CDR3 loop reads CSASSGPREQFF. CDR3 sequence (DNA): TGCAGTGCTAGCTCCGGTCCAAGGGAGCAGTTCTTC.

This clonotype was observed a few times. The CDR3 nucleotides read TGTGCCAGCAGCCTTGGTGTAGGGGAGGACTATGGCTACACCTTC. Translated: CASSLGVGEDYGYTF. The chain has TRBV5-5 and TRBJ1-2; perhaps TRBD1 as D (5 bases). The CDR3 is 15 residues long. V was clipped by 4 bases and J by 3 bases, with 16 bases between them. CDR1 is SGHKS and CDR2 is YYEKEE in the germline V gene (reference sequence).

This rearrangement joins TRBV18 to TRBJ2-7; 8 nucleotides match TRBD1. The V gene end was trimmed by 3 bases and the J gene end by 4 bases; junction bases not matched to a gene: 8. Germline CDR1 reads KGHSH; CDR2 reads LQKENI. This CDR3 is 15 amino acids long. The DNA for the CDR3 is TGTGCCAGCTCACCGACTACAGGGGGTTGGTACGAGCAGTACTTC. Amino acid sequence: CASSPTTGGWYEQYF.

This chain uses TRBV7-2 with TRBJ2-2, with D maybe TRBD2 (5 bases). The CDR3 is 14 residues long. Germline values: CDR1 SGHTA, CDR2 FQGNSA. Trimming pared 3 bases from V and 6 bases from J, leaving 11 bases between. The CDR3 reads CASSLRAEAGELFF. CDR3 in DNA: TGTGCCAGCAGCTTGAGGGCGGAAGCCGGGGAGCTGTTTTTT.

This chain links TRBV12-3 or TRBV12-4 with TRBJ2-5; perhaps TRBD2 as D (6 bases). The V and J ends lost 6 bases and 1 base respectively, with 15 bases between them. The CDR3 covers 15 residues. The CDR3 reads CASSFPNGGQETQYF. The CDR3 DNA follows: TGTGCCAGCAGCTTCCCCAACGGGGGCCAAGAGACCCAGTACTTC.

V is TRBV20-1 and J is TRBJ2-5; D uncertain. In germline, CDR1 is DFQATT, CDR2 SNEGSKA (reference sequence). The CDR3 length is 13 residues. Trimming cost V 3 bases and J 5 bases, with 13 bases left between them. The CDR3 bases are TGCAGTGCTAGGAAGTCTCTAAAGGAGACCCAGTACTTC. Its translation is CSARKSLKETQYF.

The J gene is TRBJ2-5, the V gene TRBV7-9, with 7 nucleotides matching TRBD1. V trimming: 5 bases; J trimming: 1 base; junction bases outside the gene matches: 4. CDR3 size: 14 residues. CDR1 and CDR2 (germline): SEHNR, FQNEAQ (reference sequence). The CDR3 nucleotides read TGTGCCAGCAGCGCACAGGGGTTCCAAGAGACCCAGTACTTC. Its protein is CASSAQGFQETQYF.

The J gene is TRBJ2-2, the V gene TRBV12-3 or TRBV12-4; a weak D match, TRBD2 (5 bases). V shed 6 bases and J shed 7 bases, with 12 bases lying between them. This CDR3 has 13 amino acids. The CDR3 DNA follows: TGTGCCAGCAGCCAACTAGGAGGCGGGGAGCTGTTTTTT. It specifies CASSQLGGGELFF.

The V call is TRBV15, the J call TRBJ2-5; D is ambiguous. Germline CDR1 and CDR2: LNHNV and YYDKDF (reference sequence). Trimming removed 0 bases from V and 0 bases from J, with 8 bases in between. The CDR3 is 15 residues long. The chain's CDR3 is CATSRDFSYQETQYF. CDR3 bases: TGTGCCACCAGCAGAGATTTTTCGTACCAAGAGACCCAGTACTTC.

This clonotype was seen a few times. V usage is TRBV7-2 and J usage is TRBJ1-1; D gene ambiguous. This CDR3 is built from 15 residues. Germline-derived CDR1 and CDR2 are SGHTA and FQGNSA. Trimming pared 2 bases from V and 1 base from J, leaving 11 bases between. CDR3 region: CASSLLGSPNTEAFF. CDR3 DNA sequence: TGTGCCAGCAGCTTATTGGGTAGCCCGAACACTGAAGCTTTCTTT.

This chain uses TRBV7-2 with TRBJ2-3; maybe TRBD2 (6 bases). The CDR3 covers 13 residues. Germline V gene data show CDR1 as SGHTA and CDR2 as FQGNSA. V was clipped by 4 bases and J by 7 bases, with 12 bases between them. DNA for the CDR3: TGTGCCAGCAGCTCTCGACTAGTAAATACGCAGTATTTT. Its protein product is CASSSRLVNTQYF. The whole variable domain, remainder taken from reference TRBV7-2 and TRBJ2-3, is GAGVSQSPSNKVTEKGKDVELRCDPISGHTALYWYRQSLGQGLEFLIYFQGNSAPDKSGLPSDRFSAERTGGSVSTLTIQRTQQEDSAVYLCASSSRLVNTQYFGPGTRLTVL.

This clonotype was detected only a few times. The V gene is TRBV29-1, the J gene TRBJ2-5; 9 bases are a match to TRBD2. CDR3 length: 18 residues. In germline, CDR1 is SQVTM, CDR2 ANQGSEA. The ends lost 1 base at V and 6 bases at J; junction bases unmatched: 18. The CDR3 DNA reads as TGCAGCGTTGAAGGCGGGGGGGGCGATAAGCAGGGGATTCAGACCCAGTACTTC. This encodes CSVEGGGGDKQGIQTQYF.

Details on this clonotype: The junction departs from the called germline gene at one end, perhaps through a read error. The chain uses TRBV11-2 and TRBJ2-1; maybe TRBD2 (6 bases). CDR3 size: 13 residues. Germline CDR1 SGHAT, CDR2 FQNNGV. The CDR3 region has the DNA TGTGCCAGCAGTTCAAGTGGGGGGTATCCTCAGCTCTTC. Its protein product is CASSSSGGYPQLF. Together with reference TRBV11-2 and TRBJ2-1, the CDR3 gives the full variable domain: EAGVAQSPRYKIIEKRQSVAFWCNPISGHATLYWYQQILGQGPKLLIQFQNNGVVDDSQLPKDRFSAERLKGVDSTLKIQPAKLEDSAVYLCASSSSGGYPQLFGPGTRLTVL.

A few counts support this clonotype. The chain recombines TRBV12-3 or TRBV12-4 with TRBJ2-2, with D tentatively TRBD1 (6 bases). V gave up 3 bases and J gave up 6 bases, with 11 bases separating them. The CDR3 loop spans 14 amino acids. CDR3 sequence reads: CASSLGSGAGELFF. CDR3 coding DNA: TGTGCCAGCAGTTTGGGGTCAGGGGCCGGGGAGCTGTTTTTT.

V and J are TRBV27 and TRBJ2-1, with TRBD2 matching over 7 bases. Losses at the gene ends were 4 bases for V and 5 bases for J; bases not matched to a gene: 8. CDR3 length equals 15 residues. CDR1 and CDR2 from the germline V gene are MNHEY and SMNVEV (reference sequence). The CDR3 sequence: CASSSSRAGNNEQFF. DNA of the CDR3: TGTGCCAGCAGTTCCAGCCGAGCGGGGAACAATGAGCAGTTCTTC.

The chain combines TRBV11-2 with TRBJ2-1, with D tentatively TRBD2 (5 bases). CDR1 is SGHAT, CDR2 FQNNGV, per germline. The V end was cut by 5 bases, the J end by 0 bases, with 11 bases between. This CDR3 comprises 15 residues. The CDR3 nucleotides are TGTGCCAGCAGCACAACCGCGGGCTCCTACAATGAGCAGTTCTTC. It encodes CASSTTAGSYNEQFF.